The 5 T cell receptor beta chains below all came from one sample that was sequenced in a study of T-cell memory formation after mild COVID-19 (dated by TCRdb to the early 2020s). Receptor amplification or capture employed 5' RACE. The reads were generated on an Illumina NovaSeq 6000. Clones were called with MiXCR by TCRdb after fastp trimmed the public reads at Q25, and only in-frame beta chains were retained. Duplicate CDR3 protein sequences are folded into a single record with the most common DNA and genes. This sample holds over 350,000 distinct CDR3 sequences; approximately 25% were observed only once. The top ten clonotypes cover around 9.5% of the sample. The material sequenced was PBMCs or a T cell subset sorted from them (not recorded which). The receptors shown here come from an adult woman who had mild COVID-19 (a few samples of this study predate the infection). The sample titles of this study are shuffled in the database, so cell type and time point are left out; the donor was told from shared clones.

This chain links TRBV3-1 with TRBJ2-5; TRBD1 aligns across 7 bases. This CDR3 has 15 amino acids. Germline values: CDR1 LGHDT, CDR2 YNNKEL (reference sequence). The V and J ends lost 3 bases and 2 bases, in that order; junction bases with no gene match: 6. This CDR3 reads CASSQGQLLQETQYF. The CDR3 coding sequence is TGTGCCAGCAGCCAGGGACAGCTCCTTCAAGAGACCCAGTACTTC.

V usage is TRBV9 and J usage is TRBJ2-7, with D possibly being TRBD1 (6 bases). This CDR3 is built from 15 residues. The V gene lost 4 bases and the J gene lost 2 bases, with 16 bases spanning the gap. Germline lookup yields CDR1 SGDLS and CDR2 YYNGEE. The CDR3 DNA sequence: TGTGCCAGCAGCTACAGAACAGGGTCTACCTACGAGCAGTACTTC. Its protein is CASSYRTGSTYEQYF.

The CDR3 reads CASSLELGLAGSKETQYF. The DNA of the CDR3 is TGTGCCAGCAGCTTAGAGCTAGGACTAGCGGGGAGCAAAGAGACCCAGTACTTC. The gene calls are TRBV7-6 and TRBJ2-5, with 12 bases aligning to TRBD2. The CDR3 runs 18 residues. The V and J ends lost 1 base and 3 bases, in that order; junction bases with no gene match: 9. Germline-derived CDR1 and CDR2 are SGHVS and FNYEAQ.

The V gene is TRBV10-3, the J gene TRBJ2-3; no definite D call. The germline V gene encodes CDR1 ENHRY and CDR2 SYGVKD. The CDR3 is 13 residues long. Trimming pared 10 bases from V and 2 bases from J, leaving 13 bases between. The CDR3 region is CATGRGYTDTQYF. Here the CDR3 DNA reads TGTGCCACCGGTCGTGGTTACACAGATACGCAGTATTTT.

The CDR3 is CASRDPGQGNYGYTF. The DNA of the CDR3 is TGTGCCAGTAGGGATCCGGGACAGGGGAACTATGGCTACACCTTC. The rearrangement joins TRBV19 to TRBJ1-2, with 10 bases lining up with TRBD1. V lost 6 bases, J lost 2 bases, and 6 bases stayed unmatched. The germline V gene has CDR1 LNHDA and CDR2 SQIVND (reference sequence). The CDR3 totals 15 residues.